The next 32 T cell receptor beta chains were all read from a single sample in a study of long-term antiretroviral therapy in people with HIV. They ran version v3.0 of the immunoSEQ assay at survey level. The protocol was immunoSEQ multiplex PCR, while the TCRdb copy is restricted to in-frame clones and leaves out a portion. In the table there are 30,000 to 35,000 clones, 70% to 80% of which are singletons. This specimen was unsorted PBMCs, taken 1.9 years after starting antiretroviral therapy. The origin of the receptors is a man in his late teens or twenties with HIV.

The CDR3 coding sequence is TGCGCCAGCAGCTTGGCCGAGGCGTTAGGAGAGGACACTGAAGCTTTCTTT. Its protein product is CASSLAEALGEDTEAFF. V and J are TRBV5-1 and TRBJ1-1; D uncertain. The CDR3 totals 17 residues. The germline gives CDR1 SGHRS, CDR2 YFSETQ. The ends were cut back, 0 bases at V and 3 bases at J, with 18 bases in the middle. Full variable domain (rest looked up from reference TRBV5-1 and TRBJ1-1): KAGVTQTPRYLIKTRGQQVTLSCSPISGHRSVSWYQQTPGQGLQFLFEYFSETQRNKGNFPGRFSGRQFSNSRSEMNVSTLELGDSALYLCASSLAEALGEDTEAFFGQGTRLTVV.

The V gene is TRBV30, the J gene TRBJ1-4, with D possibly being TRBD1 (6 bases). Germline V gene data show CDR1 as GTSNPN and CDR2 as SVGIG (reference sequence). The CDR3 contains 13 residues. Trimming stripped 5 bases from V and 6 bases from J, with 13 bases between. CDR3 sequence: CAWAGVGYEKLFF. Here the CDR3 DNA reads TGTGCCTGGGCAGGGGTTGGGTATGAAAAACTGTTTTTT.

The rearrangement links TRBV6-5 to TRBJ1-6; D not resolved. V lost 7 bases to trimming and J lost 7 bases, with 11 bases between them. The CDR3 runs to 13 residues. CDR1 is MNHEY and CDR2 is SVGAGI in the germline V gene. Written as DNA, the CDR3 is TGTGCCAGCAAAAGCGCAGCCAATTCACCCCTCCACTTT. This codes for CASKSAANSPLHF.

J is TRBJ1-1 and V is TRBV27, with a tentative D call TRBD1 (5 bases). CDR1 and CDR2 (germline): MNHEY, SMNVEV (reference sequence). V lost 2 bases and J 2 bases, leaving 12 bases between the germline ends. This CDR3 spans 15 amino acids. The CDR3 is CASSLIGAFNTEAFF. CDR3 in DNA: TGTGCCAGCAGTTTAATCGGGGCCTTTAACACTGAAGCTTTCTTT.

The chain employs TRBV7-2 and TRBJ1-6, with 7 nucleotides matching TRBD1. The CDR3 contains 16 residues. Germline V gene sequence: CDR1 SGHTA, CDR2 FQGNSA. V lost 5 bases, J lost 7 bases, and 11 bases stayed unmatched. CDR3 sequence reads: CASSASLGQQNSPLHF. As DNA, the CDR3 is TGTGCCAGCAGCGCCAGCCTGGGACAGCAAAATTCACCCCTCCACTTT.

The chain joins TRBV6-5 to TRBJ2-7; the D gene is possibly TRBD1 (6 bases). CDR3 length: 14 amino acids. Germline values: CDR1 MNHEY, CDR2 SVGAGI. Trimming removed 2 bases from V and 1 base from J, with 9 bases in between. CDR3 in DNA: TGTGCCAGCAGTTACCGGGACAATTCCTACGAGCAGTACTTC. Translated: CASSYRDNSYEQYF.

CDR3 region: CASLGGWGQPQHF. The CDR3 DNA follows: TGTGCCAGTTTAGGGGGGTGGGGTCAGCCCCAGCATTTT. The chain has TRBV28 and TRBJ1-5; a weak D match, TRBD1 (6 bases). V was clipped by 9 bases and J by 6 bases, with 15 bases between them. Germline values: CDR1 MDHEN, CDR2 SYDVKM. CDR3 length: 13 amino acids.

The table lists this clone with a few counts. The chain is built from TRBV6-1 and TRBJ1-6; TRBD1 matches 7 bases. Trimming cost V 3 bases and J 9 bases; bases outside gene matches: 8. The length of the CDR3 is 15 residues. Germline V gives CDR1 MNHNS, CDR2 SASEGT. The CDR3 nucleotides read TGTGCCAGCAGTGAGCCTTCAGGGGGATTTTCACCCCTCCACTTT. It translates to CASSEPSGGFSPLHF.

The count of this clone is one. The V and J genes are TRBV7-6 and TRBJ2-3; D is undetermined. V was shortened by 5 bases and J by 5 bases, with 11 bases between the two germline ends. CDR3 length equals 13 residues. Germline CDR1 reads SGHVS; CDR2 reads FNYEAQ. The CDR3: CASSPQDGDTQYF. DNA for the CDR3: TGTGCCAGCAGCCCCCAGGACGGAGATACGCAGTATTTT.

The chain uses TRBV6-1 and TRBJ1-1, with TRBD1 as a possible D gene (5 bases). Trimming took 2 bases from V and 0 from J, leaving 7 bases between them. This CDR3 is 14 amino acids long. From germline, CDR1 is MNHNS and CDR2 SASEGT. In DNA form, the CDR3 reads TGTGCCAGCAGTGAACCAGGGTTGAACACTGAAGCTTTCTTT. Protein sequence: CASSEPGLNTEAFF.

This clone was found a few times. The chain carries TRBV10-3 and TRBJ2-2, with 7 bases aligning to TRBD1. CDR1 and CDR2 (germline): ENHRY, SYGVKD. Losses at the gene ends were 3 bases for V and 0 bases for J; bases not matched to a gene: 4. The CDR3 spans 16 residues. The CDR3 region is CAISDSGTANTGELFF. The CDR3 bases are TGTGCCATCAGTGACTCCGGGACAGCGAACACCGGGGAGCTGTTTTTT.

This sequence joins TRBV5-8 and TRBJ2-7, with D perhaps being TRBD1 or TRBD2 (5 bases each). Germline loops: CDR1 SGHTS, CDR2 YDEGEE. The ends were cut back, 7 bases at V and 2 bases at J, with 16 bases in the middle. The CDR3 length is 14 residues. This CDR3 reads CASRWASGPYEQYV. In nucleotides, the CDR3 is TGTGCCAGCCGTTGGGCCTCGGGGCCCTACGAGCAGTACGTC.

This chain joins TRBV10-1 and TRBJ2-2; D remains ambiguous. Germline CDR1 and CDR2: WNHNN and SYGVQD (reference sequence). The V and J ends lost 0 bases and 5 bases respectively, with 13 bases between them. The CDR3 is 16 amino acids. CDR3 in DNA: TGCGCCAGCAGTGAGTCAAAGAGTAGGCTGACCGGGGAGCTGTTTTTT. As protein: CASSESKSRLTGELFF.

This rearrangement joins TRBV6-1 to TRBJ2-7; D is unclear. The CDR3 runs to 12 residues. Trimming left V 2 bases short and J 1 base short, with 3 bases between. CDR1 is MNHNS and CDR2 is SASEGT in the germline V gene. The CDR3 DNA reads as TGTGCCAGCAGTGAAATGTCCTACGAGCAGTACTTC. Residues: CASSEMSYEQYF.

This chain connects TRBV18 to TRBJ1-4; possible D gene TRBD1, 5 bases. Germline V lookup: CDR1 KGHSH, CDR2 LQKENI. Deletions cut 5 bases from V and 2 bases from J, with 12 bases between. The CDR3 spans 15 residues. CDR3 amino acids: CASSFRGTTNEKLFF. The DNA of the CDR3 is TGTGCCAGCTCATTCCGCGGGACGACTAATGAAAAACTGTTTTTT.

The V call is TRBV6-4, the J call TRBJ2-1; 11 bases match TRBD2. With V trimmed by 4 bases and J by 7 bases, 0 bases remained unmatched. This CDR3 has 13 residues. The V gene's germline CDR1 is MRHNA and CDR2 SNTAGT. CDR3 nucleotides: TGTGCCAGCAGTGGGACTAGCGGGAATGAGCAGTTCTTC. Translated: CASSGTSGNEQFF.

The rearrangement links TRBV10-2 to TRBJ2-1; weak D call: TRBD2 (5 bases). Germline CDR1 is WSHSY and CDR2 is SAAADI. Trimming pared 2 bases from V and 10 bases from J, leaving 6 bases between. The CDR3 consists of 11 residues. The CDR3 loop reads CASSEGSEQFF. In DNA form, the CDR3 reads TGCGCCAGCAGTGAGGGGAGCGAGCAGTTCTTC.

J is TRBJ1-3 and V is TRBV19; TRBD1 is a possible D gene (6 bases). Per the germline V gene, CDR1 is LNHDA and CDR2 is SQIVND (reference sequence). The V gene lost 7 bases and the J gene lost 4 bases, with 14 bases spanning the gap. This CDR3 is built from 14 residues. CDR3 DNA sequence: TGTGCCAGTATTCCCGGGACATACGGAAACACCATATATTTT. It specifies CASIPGTYGNTIYF.

The sample holds one count of this clone. This chain uses TRBV5-4 with TRBJ2-2; no reliable D call. The V and J ends lost 5 bases and 3 bases respectively, with 14 bases between them. Germline V gene lookup returns CDR1 SGHNT and CDR2 YYREEE (reference sequence). This CDR3 is 15 amino acids long. The CDR3 DNA reads as TGTGCCAGCAGACCTACAGCTTCGGACACCGGGGAGCTGTTTTTT. Its translation: CASRPTASDTGELFF.

This chain joins TRBV5-1 and TRBJ1-1; 8 nucleotides agree with TRBD1. Germline CDR1 and CDR2: SGHRS and YFSETQ. V was pared by 2 bases and J by 4 bases, with 1 base of the junction left unmatched. CDR3 size: 13 residues. The chain's CDR3 is CASSFTGGTEAFF. The CDR3 DNA reads TGCGCCAGCAGCTTTACAGGGGGCACTGAAGCTTTCTTT. The full variable domain, rest sourced from reference TRBV5-1 and TRBJ1-1, is KAGVTQTPRYLIKTRGQQVTLSCSPISGHRSVSWYQQTPGQGLQFLFEYFSETQRNKGNFPGRFSGRQFSNSRSEMNVSTLELGDSALYLCASSFTGGTEAFFGQGTRLTVV.

The rearrangement joins TRBV12-5 to TRBJ2-3, with TRBD2 matching over 10 bases. Germline V gene lookup returns CDR1 LGHNT and CDR2 FRNRAP. This CDR3 contains 18 residues. With 2 bases clipped from V and 2 bases from J, the junction kept 10 bases outside the gene matches. CDR3: CASGLIQAGGPPTDTQYF. CDR3 nucleotides: TGTGCTAGTGGTTTGATACAAGCGGGGGGGCCCCCCACAGATACGCAGTATTTT.

V and J are TRBV28 and TRBJ2-3, with 7 bases identical to TRBD2. Germline V gene sequence: CDR1 MDHEN, CDR2 SYDVKM. V was pared by 2 bases and J by 4 bases, with 6 bases of the junction left unmatched. CDR3 length: 15 amino acids. The CDR3 bases are TGTGCCAGCAGTTTAATGGCGGGGGAAGCAGATACGCAGTATTTT. Its protein product is CASSLMAGEADTQYF.

The chain links TRBV6-1 to TRBJ1-4; D is perhaps TRBD1 (6 bases). Deletions cut 11 bases from V and 8 bases from J, with 15 bases between. The CDR3 has 12 amino acids. In germline, CDR1 is MNHNS, CDR2 SASEGT. DNA of the CDR3: TGTGCCGGGGGGGGCAGTTGGGAAAAACTGTTTTTT. Translation gives CAGGGSWEKLFF.

This rearrangement joins TRBV27 to TRBJ1-6; possibly TRBD1 for D (5 bases). Germline values: CDR1 MNHEY, CDR2 SMNVEV (reference sequence). The V end was cut by 3 bases, the J end by 10 bases, with 13 bases between. This CDR3 is 14 amino acids long. CDR3 in amino acids: CASSLKGSRSPLHF. The CDR3 nucleotides are TGTGCCAGCAGTTTGAAGGGGAGTAGATCACCCCTCCACTTT.

CDR3 in amino acids: CASSIYREDSVSYEQYF. The CDR3 DNA reads as TGTGCCAGTAGTATCTACCGGGAGGACAGCGTGTCGTACGAGCAGTACTTC. The chain combines TRBV19 with TRBJ2-7; the D gene is possibly TRBD2 (7 bases). Between the trimmed V and J ends, which lost 3 bases and 4 bases, there was a span of 22 bases. CDR1 is LNHDA, CDR2 SQIVND, per germline (reference sequence). There are 17 residues in the CDR3.

Of note for this clone: The sample carries other DNA sequences with the same CDR3. This chain uses TRBV18 with TRBJ2-7, with TRBD1 matching over 7 bases. The CDR3 has 12 amino acids. The germline CDR1 and CDR2 sequences are KGHSH and LQKENI. V lost 2 bases and J lost 7; bases outside the gene matches: 2. The CDR3 DNA reads as TGTGCCAGCTCACCAGGGACAGCTGAGCAGTACTTC. Amino acid sequence: CASSPGTAEQYF.

The rearrangement uses TRBV30 and TRBJ1-1, with 8 bases fitting TRBD1. From germline, CDR1 is GTSNPN and CDR2 SVGIG (reference sequence). The V segment lost 5 bases and the J segment 6 bases; nucleotides outside the gene matches: 11. The length of the CDR3 is 14 residues. As DNA, the CDR3 is TGTGCCTGGGGACTTAACAGGGGGATCGCTGAAGCTTTCTTT. Amino acids: CAWGLNRGIAEAFF.

This sequence joins TRBV2 and TRBJ1-3; TRBD1 aligns across 11 bases. CDR1 is SNHLY, CDR2 FYNNEI, per germline. This CDR3 is built from 15 residues. Trimming removed 5 bases from V and 2 bases from J; junction bases left unmatched: 2. The DNA of the CDR3 is TGTGCCAGCAGTTGGGGACAGGGGGCTGGAAACACCATATATTTT. Protein sequence: CASSWGQGAGNTIYF.

The gene calls are TRBV6-6 and TRBJ2-6; D tentatively reads TRBD1 or TRBD2 (5 bases each). Germline V gives CDR1 MNHNY, CDR2 SVGAGI (reference sequence). Trimming stripped 2 bases from V and 4 bases from J, with 12 bases between. The CDR3 has 16 residues. CDR3 nucleotides: TGTGCCAGCAGTTACCCTCCCGGGGCCGGGGCCAACGTCCTGACTTTC. Translation: CASSYPPGAGANVLTF.

The gene calls are TRBV29-1 and TRBJ1-1; no definite D call. Deletions cut 4 bases from V and 3 bases from J, with 12 bases between. This CDR3 contains 13 residues. In germline, CDR1 is SQVTM, CDR2 ANQGSEA. The CDR3 DNA reads TGCAGCGTTGCCCCCGGGGATTACACTGAAGCTTTCTTT. Translated, it gives CSVAPGDYTEAFF.

The V gene is TRBV5-1, the J gene TRBJ2-3, with unresolved D. The CDR3 is 14 amino acids. Germline V gene lookup returns CDR1 SGHRS and CDR2 YFSETQ. The DNA of the CDR3 is TGCACCACTGGAGCCGGGCGAGTCGGAGATACGCAGTATTTT. Translation: CTTGAGRVGDTQYF. Full variable domain (missing parts from reference TRBV5-1 and TRBJ2-3): KAGVTQTPRYLIKTRGQQVTLSCSPISGHRSVSWYQQTPGQGLQFLFEYFSETQRNKGNFPGRFSGRQFSNSRSEMNVSTLELGDSALYLCTTGAGRVGDTQYFGPGTRLTVL.

V and J are TRBV4-2 and TRBJ2-1, with D possibly called TRBD1 or TRBD2 (6 bases each). V lost 0 bases and J lost 6, with 15 bases in between. Germline CDR1 reads LGHNA; CDR2 reads YNFKEQ. The CDR3 covers 16 residues. The CDR3 loop reads CASSQEGKGGINEQFF. DNA of the CDR3: TGTGCCAGCAGCCAAGAGGGCAAGGGGGGAATCAATGAGCAGTTCTTC.